This T cell receptor beta chain was captured in a study of T cells after yellow fever vaccination (dated by TCRdb to about 2019). Some background on the complete study: The SMART-Seq v4 Ultra Low Input RNA kit was used to prepare libraries from fractions with low cell numbers. Two healthy male donors made up the cohort, one aged 18 to 29 years and the other aged 30 to 39 years. To follow T-cell clones before and after both primary and booster YFV17D yellow fever vaccination, bulk TCR alpha and beta repertoires underwent longitudinal sequencing. Blood samples were taken at several timepoints before and after primary and secondary immunization, and bulk PBMC replicates and cell subsets were isolated. The paper's findings and limits, for the study overall: Compared with the primary T-cell response, the secondary T-cell response was weaker but faster, peaking on day 5 rather than day 15. After the booster, most clones that had expanded after primary vaccination were detected again (about 97% of CD4 and around nine tenths of CD8), suggesting broad maintenance of memory. A small fraction of clonotypes showed up in both the CD4 and CD8 compartments, probably as a result of convergent recombination. Because the study included only two donors, the extent to which the findings can be generalized is limited. Computational filtering was required because FACS-sorted repertoires could contain abundant contaminating clonotypes from the bulk population.

The treatment or condition label for this specimen denotes: live attenuated yellow fever vaccine strain. At every blood-draw timepoint, two biological replicates of bulk PBMCs were collected. PBMCs were isolated from peripheral blood using a standard Ficoll-Paque protocol. TriZol was used to extract RNA from bulk PBMCs, CD4 and CD8 fractions, and dextramer-positive and dextramer-negative fractions. Measured from the cysteine to the phenylalanine, the CDR3 is 14 residues long. Only CDR3 DNA is held: 42 bases, read in frame from base 1. The V end gives up 5 bases and the J end 3 bases, leaving 6 bases in the junction not matched to a gene. The germline V gene (reference sequence) supplies CDR1 GTSNPN and CDR2 SVGIG. TCR cDNA was synthesized by 5'RACE template switching, which introduced a universal primer site and unique molecular identifiers. cDNA synthesis was primed from both the TCR alpha and TCR beta constant segments. Two PCR steps were used to amplify libraries, with sample barcodes and sequencing adapters being added in the second step. Libraries were sequenced on Illumina HiSeq 2500 (2x100 bp) or NovaSeq (2x150 bp). As for how the authors treated the data: MIGEC handled demultiplexing of reads and collapsing into UMI consensus sequences, while MiXCR performed V(D)J alignment. Clonotypes responding to the vaccine were identified with edgeR on replicate PBMC samples, with the criteria of FDR below 0.01 and a log2 fold change above 5 up to day 15. Each bulk clonotype received a CD4 or CD8 identity based on whether the sequenced CD4 or CD8 repertoire contained that clonotype at higher abundance. TCRdb ran its own pipeline on the public reads, namely fastp trimming at Q25 and MiXCR clone calling, and kept in-frame beta chains. One record per CDR3 amino acid sequence lists the most common genes and DNA. Clone size and V and J calls follow TCRdb, not the original study. Across this sample there are some 500,000 distinct CDR3 sequences, with less than 15% seen only once. The biggest ten clones account for more than 13% of the sample.

About this clonotype: Its target antigen remains unknown. No quality values exist for individual bases; no much larger clone is one base distant.

This sequence uses TRBV30 and TRBJ2-3, with TRBD2 identical over 9 junction bases. The sequences come from PBMCs, collected on the day of the yellow fever booster vaccination. The receptor was derived from a man aged 25-40 years who received the YFV17D yellow fever vaccine. The DNA reads as follows: TGTGCCTGGGCCCTAGCGGGAATTACAGATACGCAGTATTTT. This sequence encodes CAWALAGITDTQYF.